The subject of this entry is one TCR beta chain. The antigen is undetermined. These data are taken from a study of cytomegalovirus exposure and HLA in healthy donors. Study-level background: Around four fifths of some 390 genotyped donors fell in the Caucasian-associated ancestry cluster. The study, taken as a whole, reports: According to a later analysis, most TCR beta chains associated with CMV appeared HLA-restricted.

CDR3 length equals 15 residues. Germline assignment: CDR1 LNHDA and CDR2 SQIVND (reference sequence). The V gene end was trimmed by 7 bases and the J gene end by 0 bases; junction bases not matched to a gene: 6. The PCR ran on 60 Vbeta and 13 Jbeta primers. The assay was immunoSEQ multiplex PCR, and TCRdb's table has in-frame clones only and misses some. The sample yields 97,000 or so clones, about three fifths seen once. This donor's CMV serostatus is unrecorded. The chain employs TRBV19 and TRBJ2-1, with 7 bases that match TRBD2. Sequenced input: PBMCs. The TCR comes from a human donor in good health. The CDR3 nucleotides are TGTGCCAGTACCCCTGGGGGGGGCTCCTACAATGAGCAGTTCTTC. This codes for CASTPGGGSYNEQFF.